This TCR beta chain was profiled in a study of OX40 agonist ivuxolimab in advanced cancers. General study points: Low normalized T-cell clonal expansion was additionally recorded for some nonresponders.

The length of the CDR3 is 11 residues. Germline V lookup: CDR1 MNHEY, CDR2 SVGAGI. The V and J ends lost 2 bases and 8 bases respectively, with 6 bases between them. In regard to this clone: Its antigen is unidentified.

This table comes from immunoSEQ multiplex PCR, and its TCRdb copy is limited to in-frame clones, with some not included. This sample has nearly 50,000 clones, with roughly 81% found just once. The sequenced sample was CD4+ or CD8+ T cells sorted from blood, obtained in a trial of the OX40 agonist ivuxolimab. The gene calls are TRBV6-5 and TRBJ1-1; D is unclear. The sequence came from an adult with an advanced solid tumor such as melanoma, head and neck, liver or kidney cancer. The CDR3 loop reads CASSYGSEAFF. CDR3 DNA sequence: TGTGCCAGCAGTTACGGCTCAGAAGCTTTCTTT.